The 21 T cell receptor beta chains listed next were all sequenced from one sample in a study of blood T cell repertoires in COVID-19. The method was immunoSEQ multiplex PCR; TCRdb's version includes in-frame clones alone and lacks a portion of them. Of around 310,000 clones listed, over 80% are singletons. The sequenced sample consisted of PBMCs or T cells enriched from blood (not recorded which). The receptors shown here come from a man aged 25 to 40 who had recovered from COVID-19.

The chain is built from TRBV19 and TRBJ1-4; 9 bases fit TRBD1. V lost 5 bases and J lost 13; bases outside the gene matches: 8. CDR3 length: 13 amino acids. The germline gives CDR1 LNHDA, CDR2 SQIVND (reference sequence). CDR3 sequence: CASSPQTGGILFF. In nucleotides, the CDR3 is TGTGCCAGTAGTCCCCAGACAGGGGGTATACTGTTTTTT.

This clone appeared a single time. The chain combines TRBV5-4 with TRBJ2-5; TRBD2 matches 8 bases. The CDR3 loop spans 15 amino acids. The germline V gene has CDR1 SGHNT and CDR2 YYREEE (reference sequence). V gave up 4 bases and J gave up 4 bases; unmatched junction bases: 9. The CDR3 coding sequence is TGTGCCAGCAGCCAAGCCGCGGGAGGCGGAGAGACCCAGTACTTC. Protein sequence: CASSQAAGGGETQYF.

The V gene is TRBV5-1, the J gene TRBJ1-1; a possible D gene is TRBD1 (6 bases). V was clipped by 2 bases and J by 0 bases, with 14 bases between them. This CDR3 comprises 16 residues. Germline CDR1 reads SGHRS; CDR2 reads YFSETQ. CDR3 region: CASSFSQGTLNTEAFF. The CDR3 DNA follows: TGCGCCAGCAGCTTCTCCCAGGGGACCCTGAACACTGAAGCTTTCTTT. The complete variable domain, with remaining parts taken from reference TRBV5-1 and TRBJ1-1, reads KAGVTQTPRYLIKTRGQQVTLSCSPISGHRSVSWYQQTPGQGLQFLFEYFSETQRNKGNFPGRFSGRQFSNSRSEMNVSTLELGDSALYLCASSFSQGTLNTEAFFGQGTRLTVV.

V is TRBV19 and J is TRBJ1-4; D is unresolved. Germline values: CDR1 LNHDA, CDR2 SQIVND (reference sequence). V was shortened by 5 bases and J by 2 bases, with 6 bases between the two germline ends. The CDR3 runs 13 residues. The CDR3 here is CASSRRTNEKLFF. DNA for the CDR3: TGTGCCAGTAGTCGGCGGACTAATGAAAAACTGTTTTTT. The full variable domain, rest sourced from reference TRBV19 and TRBJ1-4, is DGGITQSPKYLFRKEGQNVTLSCEQNLNHDAMYWYRQDPGQGLRLIYYSQIVNDFQKGDIAEGYSVSREKKESFPLTVTSAQKNPTAFYLCASSRRTNEKLFFGSGTQLSVL.

The genes are TRBV11-2 and TRBJ2-2, with a weak D call TRBD1 (6 bases). CDR3 size: 15 residues. CDR1 and CDR2 from the germline V gene are SGHAT and FQNNGV. The V and J ends lost 5 bases and 1 base respectively, with 11 bases between them. This CDR3 reads CASSKDRRNTGELFF. CDR3 coding DNA: TGTGCCAGCAGCAAAGACAGGAGGAACACCGGGGAGCTGTTTTTT.

This clone was seen only a few times. The chain joins TRBV27 to TRBJ2-1; possible D gene TRBD1, 6 bases. Trimming removed 5 bases from V and 7 bases from J, with 9 bases in between. This CDR3 comprises 12 residues. Germline V CDR1 and CDR2: MNHEY, SMNVEV (reference sequence). This CDR3 is CASSRTGNEQFF. The CDR3 bases are TGTGCCAGCAGTAGAACAGGGAATGAGCAGTTCTTC.

This chain links TRBV27 with TRBJ1-4; 7 nucleotides agree with TRBD1. CDR1 is MNHEY and CDR2 is SMNVEV in the germline V gene (reference sequence). V gave up 6 bases and J gave up 4 bases; unmatched junction bases: 11. The CDR3 totals 16 residues. The CDR3 protein is CASRPSTGSINEKLFF. The DNA for the CDR3 is TGTGCCAGCAGGCCCTCGACAGGGTCCATTAATGAAAAACTGTTTTTT. The full variable domain, completed using reference TRBV27 and TRBJ1-4, is EAQVTQNPRYLITVTGKKLTVTCSQNMNHEYMSWYRQDPGLGLRQIYYSMNVEVTDKGDVPEGYKVSRKEKRNFPLILESPSPNQTSLYFCASRPSTGSINEKLFFGSGTQLSVL.

CDR3 bases: TGCGCCAGCAGCTTAACAGCTGGGGCCAACGTCCTGACTTTC. This translates into CASSLTAGANVLTF. The chain has TRBV5-1 and TRBJ2-6; no definite D call. The V gene's germline CDR1 is SGHRS and CDR2 YFSETQ. The CDR3 has 14 residues. Trimming took 2 bases from V and 2 from J, leaving 5 bases between them.

This sequence joins TRBV27 and TRBJ2-7, with 8 bases fitting TRBD1. The CDR3 has 13 amino acids. The germline V gene encodes CDR1 MNHEY and CDR2 SMNVEV (reference sequence). The V gene end was trimmed by 2 bases and the J gene end by 6 bases; junction bases not matched to a gene: 3. CDR3 bases: TGTGCCAGCAGTTTAGGACAGGGTATCGAGCAGTACTTC. This sequence encodes CASSLGQGIEQYF.

The chain employs TRBV2 and TRBJ2-7, with a tentative D call TRBD1 (6 bases). Per the germline V gene, CDR1 is SNHLY and CDR2 is FYNNEI. CDR3 length: 14 amino acids. Trimming shortened V by 8 bases and J by 1 base, and 15 bases separated the two germline ends. Written as DNA, the CDR3 is TGTGCCAGCGTCTTCAGACAGGCATCCTACGAGCAGTACTTC. Its protein product is CASVFRQASYEQYF.

This chain uses TRBV29-1 with TRBJ1-4, with 8 bases fitting TRBD1. The CDR3 extends over 13 amino acids. Germline CDR1 reads SQVTM; CDR2 reads ANQGSEA. After removal of 7 bases from V and 5 bases from J, the junction contained 6 bases not matched to a gene. The CDR3 coding sequence is TGCAGCGCGCGACAGGGGATCAATGAAAAACTGTTTTTT. This gives the protein CSARQGINEKLFF.

The chain carries TRBV28 and TRBJ2-4; TRBD2 agrees at 7 bases. V gave up 5 bases and J gave up 3 bases; unmatched junction bases: 13. The CDR3 is made up of 17 amino acids. CDR1 is MDHEN and CDR2 is SYDVKM in the germline V gene. CDR3 sequence: CASSPTSGGLDKNIQYF. For the CDR3, the DNA is TGTGCCAGCAGTCCCACGTCGGGGGGTCTGGACAAAAACATTCAGTACTTC.

The chain links TRBV24-1 to TRBJ2-3; possibly TRBD2 for D (7 bases). Germline assignment: CDR1 KGHDR and CDR2 SFDVKD. The CDR3 runs to 14 residues. The germline V and J ends were trimmed by 0 bases and 5 bases, with 8 bases remaining between them. DNA for the CDR3: TGTGCCACCAGTGATTTGAGGGGGGGAGATACGCAGTATTTT. Amino acid sequence: CATSDLRGGDTQYF.

The V gene is TRBV6-4, the J gene TRBJ2-1, with 7 bases that match TRBD1. Germline CDR1 is MRHNA and CDR2 is SNTAGT. The CDR3 has 14 residues. The V segment lost 5 bases and the J segment 4 bases; nucleotides outside the gene matches: 5. The DNA for the CDR3 is TGTGCCAGCAGTAAACAGGGGACATACAATGAGCAGTTCTTC. It specifies CASSKQGTYNEQFF.

The genes are TRBV6-5 and TRBJ2-7, with 7 bases fitting TRBD1. Trimming cost V 6 bases and J 0 bases; bases outside gene matches: 8. The CDR3 is made up of 15 amino acids. Germline V lookup: CDR1 MNHEY, CDR2 SVGAGI. CDR3 sequence: CASSASGTASYEQYF. DNA for the CDR3: TGTGCCAGCAGCGCTTCCGGGACAGCCTCCTACGAGCAGTACTTC.

The chain uses TRBV27 and TRBJ1-6, with 9 bases that match TRBD1. V shed 7 bases and J 14 bases; nucleotides not matched to a gene: 12. CDR1 is MNHEY, CDR2 SMNVEV, per germline (reference sequence). The CDR3 length is 14 residues. The CDR3 protein is CASNPGGQGSTLHF. Written as DNA, the CDR3 is TGTGCCAGCAACCCAGGGGGACAGGGTAGTACCCTCCACTTT.

For the CDR3, the DNA is TGTGCCATCAGTGAGTCCGGGGATAGCAATCAGCCCCAGCATTTT. It yields the protein CAISESGDSNQPQHF. This sequence joins TRBV10-3 and TRBJ1-5; unclear D gene. Trimming took 0 bases from V and 0 from J, leaving 6 bases between them. Germline values: CDR1 ENHRY, CDR2 SYGVKD. The CDR3 runs 15 residues.

CDR3 protein: CASSLVRGKNIQYF. Written as DNA, the CDR3 is TGTGCCAGCAGCTTGGTCAGGGGCAAAAACATTCAGTACTTC. V usage is TRBV5-6 and J usage is TRBJ2-4; D is perhaps TRBD1 (6 bases). Trimming cost V 0 bases and J 3 bases, with 7 bases left between them. This CDR3 spans 14 amino acids. Germline values: CDR1 SGHDT, CDR2 YYEEEE.

The CDR3 bases are TGTGCCAGTAGTATTTTCAGGGCTAACTATGGCTACACCTTC. Translated: CASSIFRANYGYTF. This sequence joins TRBV19 and TRBJ1-2, with D possibly TRBD1 on 5 matching bases. CDR3 size: 14 residues. Between the trimmed V and J ends, which lost 3 bases and 0 bases, there was a span of 8 bases. The germline CDR1 and CDR2 sequences are LNHDA and SQIVND (reference sequence).

V usage is TRBV10-3 and J usage is TRBJ2-7, with TRBD1 as a possible D gene (6 bases). The CDR3 totals 12 residues. CDR1 is ENHRY, CDR2 SYGVKD, per germline. Between the trimmed V and J ends, which lost 5 bases and 6 bases, there was a span of 11 bases. The CDR3 sequence is CAISSGVFEQYF. CDR3 DNA: TGTGCCATCAGTTCAGGGGTTTTCGAGCAGTACTTC.

This clone was recorded only once. The V and J genes are TRBV6-5 and TRBJ2-7, with D perhaps matching TRBD2 (5 bases). Germline CDR1 MNHEY, CDR2 SVGAGI. V shed 3 bases and J shed 3 bases, with 12 bases lying between them. The CDR3 has 14 amino acids. CDR3 DNA sequence: TGTGCCAGCAGTTATCGAAGAGGGATCTACGAGCAGTACTTC. Its translation is CASSYRRGIYEQYF.